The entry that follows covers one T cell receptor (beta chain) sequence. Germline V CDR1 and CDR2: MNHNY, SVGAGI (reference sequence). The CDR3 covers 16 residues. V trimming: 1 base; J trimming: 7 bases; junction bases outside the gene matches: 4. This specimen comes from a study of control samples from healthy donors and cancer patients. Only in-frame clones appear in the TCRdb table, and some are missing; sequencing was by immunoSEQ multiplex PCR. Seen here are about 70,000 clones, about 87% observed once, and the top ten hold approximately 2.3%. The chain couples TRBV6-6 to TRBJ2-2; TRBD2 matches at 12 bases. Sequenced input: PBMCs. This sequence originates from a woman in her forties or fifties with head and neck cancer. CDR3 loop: CASSYLGLAGDGELFF. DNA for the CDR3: TGTGCCAGCAGTTACTTGGGACTAGCGGGCGACGGGGAGCTGTTTTTT.